What follows are 25 T cell receptor beta chains derived from one specimen sequenced in a study of CD8+ T cells in alopecia areata. RNA extraction was followed by reverse transcription into cDNA, which acted as the sequencing template. TCRdb's table, derived via immunoSEQ multiplex PCR, lists solely in-frame clones and lacks some. The sample has 150,000 or so clones; 50% to 70% are singletons. Treatment meaning: oral pan-JAK inhibitor, 5-10 mg twice daily. This specimen was CD4+ T cells sorted from blood, taken at week 4, from a patient treated with tofacitinib. These receptors all stem from a human donor with alopecia areata.

This clone has more than one count but fewer than ten. The gene calls are TRBV29-1 and TRBJ1-2; weak D call: TRBD1 (5 bases). CDR1 and CDR2 (germline): SQVTM, ANQGSEA. There are 12 residues in the CDR3. Trimming cost V 1 base and J 9 bases, with 12 bases left between them. In nucleotides, the CDR3 is TGCAGCGTTGAAGGTCAGGGTAGGAGCTACACCTTC. Translation: CSVEGQGRSYTF.

This chain uses TRBV5-1 with TRBJ1-5; D may be TRBD1 (5 bases). The CDR3 runs to 15 residues. Germline V gene sequence: CDR1 SGHRS, CDR2 YFSETQ. The germline V and J ends were trimmed by 4 bases and 0 bases, with 11 bases remaining between them. CDR3 loop: CASSPGRYSNQPQHF. As DNA, the CDR3 is TGCGCCAGCAGCCCGGGACGTTATAGCAATCAGCCCCAGCATTTT.

The chain has TRBV7-2 and TRBJ1-5; perhaps TRBD1 as D (6 bases). Germline V CDR1 and CDR2: SGHTA, FQGNSA. The CDR3 extends over 14 amino acids. Trimming stripped 2 bases from V and 7 bases from J, with 12 bases between. The CDR3 sequence: CASSLNDRFQPQHF. The CDR3 DNA reads TGTGCCAGCAGCTTAAATGACAGGTTCCAGCCCCAGCATTTT. Looking up the rest from reference TRBV7-2 and TRBJ1-5 gives the full variable domain: GAGVSQSPSNKVTEKGKDVELRCDPISGHTALYWYRQSLGQGLEFLIYFQGNSAPDKSGLPSDRFSAERTGGSVSTLTIQRTQQEDSAVYLCASSLNDRFQPQHFGDGTRLSIL.

This chain links TRBV7-8 with TRBJ2-5; 9 positions match TRBD2. V was clipped by 5 bases and J by 2 bases; unmatched bases: 3. The CDR3 has 14 amino acids. Germline V gene data show CDR1 as SGHVS and CDR2 as FQNEAQ. CDR3 protein: CASSNGLAQETQYF. The DNA for the CDR3 is TGTGCCAGCAGCAACGGACTAGCGCAAGAGACCCAGTACTTC.

This chain connects TRBV2 to TRBJ2-5; possible D gene TRBD1, 6 bases. The germline V and J ends were trimmed by 3 bases and 5 bases, with 10 bases remaining between them. CDR3 length equals 13 residues. Germline values: CDR1 SNHLY, CDR2 FYNNEI. CDR3 in amino acids: CASSDGGNETQYF. The CDR3 coding sequence is TGTGCCAGCAGTGATGGGGGCAACGAGACCCAGTACTTC.

This chain uses TRBV29-1 with TRBJ2-5; D is unresolved. Deletions cut 1 base from V and 1 base from J, with 7 bases between. Germline CDR1 and CDR2: SQVTM and ANQGSEA. The CDR3 extends over 13 amino acids. The CDR3 region has the DNA TGCAGCGTTGAAGGGGCAGGCCAAGAGACCCAGTACTTC. Its translation: CSVEGAGQETQYF.

This chain uses TRBV18 with TRBJ2-7; D may be TRBD2 (5 bases). The germline V gene has CDR1 KGHSH and CDR2 LQKENI. This CDR3 contains 16 residues. V dropped 3 bases and J dropped 4 bases, with 19 bases sitting between them. Written as DNA, the CDR3 is TGTGCCAGCTCACCCACGAGAGGGCGAACCAGTTACGAGCAGTACTTC. Translating it yields CASSPTRGRTSYEQYF.

A few counts support this clone. The rearrangement uses TRBV25-1 and TRBJ2-1, with no clear D. The CDR3 spans 15 residues. Germline-derived CDR1 and CDR2 are MGHDK and SYGVNS. The V gene lost 1 base and the J gene lost 0 bases, with 7 bases spanning the gap. CDR3 sequence (DNA): TGTGCCAGCAGTGAATTCGTGAGCTCCTACAATGAGCAGTTCTTC. Amino acids: CASSEFVSSYNEQFF.

The chain joins TRBV30 to TRBJ2-1, with 8 bases matching TRBD2. Germline V gene sequence: CDR1 GTSNPN, CDR2 SVGIG (reference sequence). V was clipped by 2 bases and J by 15 bases; unmatched bases: 9. The CDR3 spans 12 residues. This CDR3 reads CAWSHSGAPSFF. In DNA form, the CDR3 reads TGTGCCTGGAGTCATAGCGGGGCCCCTTCGTTCTTC.

This clone was seen a few times. The chain has TRBV6-6 and TRBJ2-1; D might be TRBD1 (5 bases). CDR3 length equals 11 residues. Trimming removed 5 bases from V and 8 bases from J, with 7 bases in between. Germline V gene sequence: CDR1 MNHNY, CDR2 SVGAGI (reference sequence). Here the CDR3 reads CASSPRDEQFF. The CDR3 DNA reads TGTGCCAGCAGTCCCAGGGATGAGCAGTTCTTC.

This chain joins TRBV30 and TRBJ1-2; D may be TRBD1 (5 bases). The CDR3 sequence is 11 residues long. Trimming removed 7 bases at V and 6 bases at J, with 12 bases between. Germline V CDR1 and CDR2: GTSNPN, SVGIG (reference sequence). The CDR3 loop reads CASYGGNGYTF. As DNA, the CDR3 is TGTGCCTCCTATGGGGGTAATGGCTACACCTTC.

This clone turned up a few times. The gene calls are TRBV4-1 and TRBJ2-7; 8 positions match TRBD1. There are 15 residues in the CDR3. From germline, CDR1 is MGHRA and CDR2 YSYEKL. V was clipped by 3 bases and J by 3 bases; unmatched bases: 7. The DNA for the CDR3 is TGCGCCAGCAGCCACGGACAGGGTGTACACTACGAGCAGTACTTC. It encodes CASSHGQGVHYEQYF.

There are a few counts of this clone. V is TRBV7-2 and J is TRBJ2-5; D may match TRBD1 or TRBD2 (5 bases each). Trimming took off 5 bases at V and 5 bases at J, with 15 bases between the two ends. CDR1 and CDR2 (germline): SGHTA, FQGNSA. CDR3 length: 14 residues. CDR3 DNA: TGTGCCAGCAGCCTGGCGGCCTGGGGGGAGACCCAGTACTTC. Its protein product is CASSLAAWGETQYF.

The gene calls are TRBV27 and TRBJ2-2; a possible D gene is TRBD2 (6 bases). Looked up from germline, CDR1 is MNHEY and CDR2 is SMNVEV (reference sequence). CDR3 length: 16 amino acids. The V end lost 6 bases, the J end lost 1 base, and 15 bases lay between the germline ends. CDR3 in DNA: TGTGCCAGCAGGCCCGGAGGGGCGGTGAACACCGGGGAGCTGTTTTTT. Amino acids: CASRPGGAVNTGELFF.

This chain joins TRBV7-2 and TRBJ2-1, with TRBD1 matching 9 bases. J was trimmed by 6 bases and V by 0 bases; bases with no gene match: 3. This CDR3 contains 15 residues. The germline V gene encodes CDR1 SGHTA and CDR2 FQGNSA. CDR3 sequence: CASSLAQGAANEQFF. The CDR3 region has the DNA TGTGCCAGCAGCTTAGCACAGGGGGCGGCCAATGAGCAGTTCTTC.

The V call is TRBV5-6, the J call TRBJ1-2; 7 bases fit TRBD1. The CDR3 is 13 amino acids. Germline assignment: CDR1 SGHDT and CDR2 YYEEEE. With 2 bases clipped from V and 14 bases from J, the junction kept 12 bases outside the gene matches. This chain's CDR3 is CASSFRRQGVSTF. CDR3 DNA sequence: TGTGCCAGCAGCTTTAGGAGACAGGGAGTGAGTACCTTC.

This CDR3 is CASRLDTSSYNEQFF. CDR3 DNA sequence: TGCGCCAGCAGATTAGACACCAGCTCCTACAATGAGCAGTTCTTC. The chain couples TRBV5-1 to TRBJ2-1, with D unclear. This CDR3 region has 15 residues. Trimming pared 5 bases from V and 0 bases from J, leaving 12 bases between. Looked up from germline, CDR1 is SGHRS and CDR2 is YFSETQ. The whole variable domain, remainder taken from reference TRBV5-1 and TRBJ2-1, is KAGVTQTPRYLIKTRGQQVTLSCSPISGHRSVSWYQQTPGQGLQFLFEYFSETQRNKGNFPGRFSGRQFSNSRSEMNVSTLELGDSALYLCASRLDTSSYNEQFFGPGTRLTVL.

This clone has more than one count but fewer than ten. The CDR3 loop is CASSLGVLAGGTDTQYF. The CDR3 region has the DNA TGTGCCAGCAGCTTAGGTGTCCTAGCGGGAGGCACAGATACGCAGTATTTT. This chain uses TRBV11-2 with TRBJ2-3; 10 bases are shared with TRBD2. This CDR3 spans 17 amino acids. Germline assignment: CDR1 SGHAT and CDR2 FQNNGV. V was pared by 1 base and J by 1 base, with 5 bases of the junction left unmatched.

The V call is TRBV30, the J call TRBJ1-2, with a weak D call TRBD1 (5 bases). CDR3 length: 14 residues. Germline V gene data show CDR1 as GTSNPN and CDR2 as SVGIG (reference sequence). Trimming removed 1 base from V and 6 bases from J, with 15 bases in between. The CDR3 nucleotides are TGTGCCTGGAGTGGGGACCCAGTTCGTCATGGCTACACCTTC. Translating gives CAWSGDPVRHGYTF.

This clone has more than one count but fewer than ten. Distinct nucleotide sequences in the sample also encode this CDR3. The V and J genes are TRBV30 and TRBJ1-5, with D unclear. The CDR3 totals 12 residues. V was cut by 5 bases and J by 2 bases, with 7 bases left in between. The V gene's germline CDR1 is GTSNPN and CDR2 SVGIG (reference sequence). The DNA of the CDR3 is TGTGCCTGGGGCCGGGGCAATCAGCCCCAGCATTTT. Translation gives CAWGRGNQPQHF.

This chain uses TRBV4-3 with TRBJ2-1; 8 nucleotides match TRBD1. V gave up 3 bases and J gave up 5 bases; unmatched junction bases: 9. The CDR3 runs 16 residues. The germline V gene has CDR1 LGHNA and CDR2 YSLEER. The CDR3 spells CASSHGQGWNNNEQFF. The CDR3 nucleotides are TGCGCCAGCAGCCACGGACAGGGATGGAATAACAATGAGCAGTTCTTC.

The V and J genes are TRBV2 and TRBJ2-1, with a weak D call TRBD2 (5 bases). There are 13 residues in the CDR3. The germline gives CDR1 SNHLY, CDR2 FYNNEI. Trimming pared 6 bases from V and 10 bases from J, leaving 16 bases between. DNA for the CDR3: TGTGCCAGCAGAAGGACTGTCCTTGGGGAGCAGTTCTTC. This codes for CASRRTVLGEQFF.

The V gene is TRBV1, the J gene TRBJ1-3. TRBV1 is annotated as a pseudogene. The CDR3 has 16 amino acids. The CDR3 bases are TGCACCAGCAGCCCTCGAGGGCTGGGACGGCTGATCACCATATATTTT. It codes for CTSSPRGLGRLITIYF.

This chain joins TRBV29-1 and TRBJ2-3, with D possibly being TRBD2 (5 bases). Germline V lookup: CDR1 SQVTM, CDR2 ANQGSEA. V lost 7 bases to trimming and J lost 6 bases, with 14 bases between them. This CDR3 is built from 12 residues. CDR3 sequence reads: CSASRGGDTQYF. In DNA, the CDR3 is TGCAGCGCCTCACGAGGCGGGGATACGCAGTATTTT.

The chain has TRBV13 and TRBJ1-6, with 8 bases lining up with TRBD1. The germline V gene encodes CDR1 PRHDT and CDR2 FYEKMQ (reference sequence). The CDR3 has 15 residues. V was clipped by 5 bases and J by 8 bases; unmatched bases: 8. CDR3 amino acids: CASSKDRAGDSPLHF. In DNA, the CDR3 is TGTGCCAGCAGCAAGGACAGGGCTGGGGATTCACCCCTCCACTTT. Variable domain in full (rest from reference TRBV13 and TRBJ1-6): AAGVIQSPRHLIKEKRETATLKCYPIPRHDTVYWYQQGPGQDPQFLISFYEKMQSDKGSIPDRFSAQQFSDYHSELNMSSLELGDSALYFCASSKDRAGDSPLHFGNGTRLTVT.